Included here is one T cell receptor (beta chain) sequence, with context. The antigen is unknown. The method was immunoSEQ multiplex PCR; TCRdb's version includes in-frame clones alone and lacks a portion of them. The sample yields fewer than 15,000 clones, over 75% seen once. This record comes from a study of OX40 agonist ivuxolimab in advanced cancers. Overall study results and limits: Averaging showed that CD8+ T cells had more expanded clones than CD4+ did.

The TCR was taken from an adult with an advanced solid tumor such as melanoma, head and neck, liver or kidney cancer. The sample was CD4+ or CD8+ T cells sorted from blood, taken in a trial of the OX40 agonist ivuxolimab.

The CDR3 region has the DNA TGTGCCAGCAGCAAAGTCGGGTGGATGCAAGAGACCCAGTACTTC. Protein: CASSKVGWMQETQYF. This chain links TRBV21-1 with TRBJ2-5; no check of the table's D call, TRBD2, against the DNA was made. TRBV21-1 constitutes a pseudogene. The CDR3 totals 15 residues.